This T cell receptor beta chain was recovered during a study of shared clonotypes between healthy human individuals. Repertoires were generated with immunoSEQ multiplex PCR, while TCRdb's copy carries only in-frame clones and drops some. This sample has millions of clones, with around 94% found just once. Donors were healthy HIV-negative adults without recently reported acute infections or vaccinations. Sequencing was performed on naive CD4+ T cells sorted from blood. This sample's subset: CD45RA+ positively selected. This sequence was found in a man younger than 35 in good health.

The CDR3 protein is CASSPGRPGLYEQYF. The CDR3 DNA reads as TGTGCCAGCTCACCGGGTAGGCCAGGACTCTACGAGCAGTACTTC. The chain has TRBV18 and TRBJ2-7, with D tentatively TRBD2 (5 bases). Germline values: CDR1 KGHSH, CDR2 LQKENI. Trimming removed 3 bases at V and 3 bases at J, with 15 bases between. The CDR3 is made up of 15 amino acids. Full variable domain (rest looked up from reference TRBV18 and TRBJ2-7): NAGVMQNPRHLVRRRGQEARLRCSPMKGHSHVYWYRQLPEEGLKFMVYLQKENIIDESGMPKERFSAEFPKEGPSILRIQQVVRGDSAAYFCASSPGRPGLYEQYFGPGTRLTVT.